Each of the 23 T cell receptor beta chains below was sequenced from the same sample in a study of T cells in tuberculosis. Assay: immunoSEQ multiplex PCR; the TCRdb copy retains only in-frame clones and omits some. The sample yields over 25,000 clones, around 90% seen once. Sequencing was done on a sample of PBMCs. All receptors derive from a donor aged 10-29 years with latent tuberculosis or without tuberculosis infection.

The gene calls are TRBV28 and TRBJ2-4; 9 bases are shared with TRBD1. The CDR3 is made up of 15 amino acids. Germline V gene lookup returns CDR1 MDHEN and CDR2 SYDVKM. The V and J ends lost 1 base and 4 bases, in that order; junction bases with no gene match: 2. Here the CDR3 reads CASSLYRGPKNIQYF. CDR3 DNA: TGTGCCAGCAGTTTATACAGGGGGCCTAAAAACATTCAGTACTTC.

This chain links TRBV18 with TRBJ2-2, with 9 bases lining up with TRBD1. With 2 bases clipped from V and 5 bases from J, the junction kept 3 bases outside the gene matches. Germline V lookup: CDR1 KGHSH, CDR2 LQKENI. This CDR3 comprises 15 residues. CDR3 sequence reads: CASSPTGQGTGELFF. CDR3 bases: TGTGCCAGCTCACCAACGGGACAGGGAACCGGGGAGCTGTTTTTT.

This clone was detected once. The chain is built from TRBV7-9 and TRBJ2-1, with 8 positions matching TRBD1. CDR3 length: 11 amino acids. CDR1 is SEHNR, CDR2 FQNEAQ, per germline (reference sequence). Trimming at V came to 7 bases and at J to 9 bases, leaving 2 bases not matched to a gene. The DNA for the CDR3 is TGTGCCAGCACCCAGGGGGCTGAGCAGTTCTTC. Its translation is CASTQGAEQFF.

The chain employs TRBV28 and TRBJ1-2; 12 bases map to TRBD1. V gave up 5 bases and J gave up 2 bases; unmatched junction bases: 9. Germline V gene data show CDR1 as MDHEN and CDR2 as SYDVKM. CDR3 length: 17 residues. The CDR3 sequence is CASSPPGQGAENYGYTF. The CDR3 DNA follows: TGTGCCAGCAGTCCTCCGGGACAGGGGGCGGAAAACTATGGCTACACCTTC.

This chain joins TRBV5-6 and TRBJ1-6; D unclear. V was pared by 0 bases and J by 11 bases, with 9 bases between. The CDR3 spans 13 residues. Germline values: CDR1 SGHDT, CDR2 YYEEEE. The CDR3 sequence is CASSLAVTPPLHF. The CDR3 DNA sequence: TGTGCCAGCAGCTTGGCAGTTACGCCACCCCTCCACTTT.

The chain employs TRBV28 and TRBJ2-5, with 9 bases lining up with TRBD1. Germline CDR1 MDHEN, CDR2 SYDVKM. Trimming took 7 bases from V and 5 from J; bases not matched to a gene: 11. This CDR3 is built from 15 residues. The CDR3 DNA is TGTGCCAGCACCCCAGGGGACAGGGTTAGGGAGACCCAGTACTTC. As protein: CASTPGDRVRETQYF.

The V call is TRBV4-3, the J call TRBJ2-3, with 8 bases lining up with TRBD2. Germline V lookup: CDR1 LGHNA, CDR2 YSLEER. V shed 4 bases and J 1 base; nucleotides not matched to a gene: 4. The length of the CDR3 is 15 residues. CDR3 protein: CASSLQLAGTDTQYF. The CDR3 region has the DNA TGCGCCAGCAGCCTCCAACTAGCGGGCACAGATACGCAGTATTTT.

The CDR3 sequence is CASSAGQGNSPLHF. In nucleotides, the CDR3 is TGTGCCAGCAGTGCCGGACAGGGAAATTCACCCCTCCACTTT. V is TRBV6-4 and J is TRBJ1-6; TRBD1 matches 8 bases. V trimming: 4 bases; J trimming: 7 bases; junction bases outside the gene matches: 3. The CDR3 has 14 amino acids. Germline CDR1 and CDR2: MRHNA and SNTAGT.

The chain links TRBV29-1 to TRBJ2-7; TRBD2 is a possible D gene (7 bases). Germline V lookup: CDR1 SQVTM, CDR2 ANQGSEA. The CDR3 has 12 residues. Trimming took off 3 bases at V and 9 bases at J, with 15 bases between the two ends. The CDR3 region is CSVEQRGGGQYF. In DNA, the CDR3 is TGCAGCGTTGAGCAGAGGGGGGGCGGGCAGTACTTC.

This chain connects TRBV28 to TRBJ2-6; D remains unclear. V dropped 5 bases and J dropped 2 bases, with 10 bases sitting between them. Per the germline V gene, CDR1 is MDHEN and CDR2 is SYDVKM. The CDR3 covers 15 residues. The CDR3 coding sequence is TGTGCCAGCAGTCCTTCTCCCGCTGGGGCCAACGTCCTGACTTTC. Translated, it gives CASSPSPAGANVLTF. Variable domain in full (rest from reference TRBV28 and TRBJ2-6): DVKVTQSSRYLVKRTGEKVFLECVQDMDHENMFWYRQDPGLGLRLIYFSYDVKMKEKGDIPEGYSVSREKKERFSLILESASTNQTSMYLCASSPSPAGANVLTFGAGSRLTVL.

This sequence joins TRBV19 and TRBJ2-4, with D possibly matching TRBD1 (6 bases). CDR1 is LNHDA and CDR2 is SQIVND in the germline V gene (reference sequence). There are 16 residues in the CDR3. Trimming shortened V by 5 bases and J by 0 bases, and 14 bases separated the two germline ends. CDR3 bases: TGTGCCAGTAGTCCGGGACACCCACTAGCCAAAAACATTCAGTACTTC. Amino acids: CASSPGHPLAKNIQYF.

This chain joins TRBV14 and TRBJ1-1; TRBD1 agrees at 7 bases. Germline V lookup: CDR1 SGHDN, CDR2 FVKESK. The CDR3 runs to 14 residues. V gave up 4 bases and J gave up 4 bases; unmatched junction bases: 6. CDR3 in DNA: TGTGCCAGCAGCCCTCGACAGGGTGGCACTGAAGCTTTCTTT. Its translation: CASSPRQGGTEAFF.

This clone was observed once. The chain links TRBV5-1 to TRBJ2-7, with TRBD1 matching over 9 bases. The CDR3 extends over 15 amino acids. Germline CDR1 SGHRS, CDR2 YFSETQ. V shed 4 bases and J 5 bases; nucleotides not matched to a gene: 10. CDR3 nucleotides: TGCGCCAGCAGCGTATCCGGGACAGGGAACAACGAGCAGTACTTC. Translating gives CASSVSGTGNNEQYF.

The V call is TRBV4-1, the J call TRBJ1-2, with D possibly TRBD1 on 5 matching bases. Germline V gene data show CDR1 as MGHRA and CDR2 as YSYEKL. Trimming pared 5 bases from V and 4 bases from J, leaving 20 bases between. This CDR3 region has 16 residues. The DNA of the CDR3 is TGCGCCAGCAGCGAAACACCGGGACGGGAGACCTATGGCTACACCTTC. This codes for CASSETPGRETYGYTF.

V and J are TRBV28 and TRBJ2-2; D is unresolved. Trimming left V 5 bases short and J 2 bases short, with 12 bases between. The germline CDR1 and CDR2 sequences are MDHEN and SYDVKM. This CDR3 contains 15 residues. CDR3 amino acids: CASSRSGRNTGELFF. CDR3 bases: TGTGCCAGCAGTCGGTCAGGCCGAAACACCGGGGAGCTGTTTTTT.

CDR3 loop: CASSLVDRGQDGYTF. The CDR3 nucleotides are TGTGCCAGCAGCTTAGTGGACAGGGGGCAGGATGGCTACACCTTC. The chain joins TRBV7-2 to TRBJ1-2; 11 bases are shared with TRBD1. This CDR3 region has 15 residues. Germline V CDR1 and CDR2: SGHTA, FQGNSA. The J segment lost 6 bases and the V segment lost 1 base, leaving 4 bases of the junction unmatched.

The chain combines TRBV7-2 with TRBJ2-1, with 11 nucleotides matching TRBD2. The CDR3 is 17 residues long. Germline V gene data show CDR1 as SGHTA and CDR2 as FQGNSA. Trimming removed 0 bases from V and 6 bases from J; junction bases left unmatched: 7. For the CDR3, the DNA is TGTGCCAGCAGCTTAGCCATTATAGCGGGGGGGCCCAATGAGCAGTTCTTC. Protein: CASSLAIIAGGPNEQFF.

This chain uses TRBV2 with TRBJ2-7; D may be TRBD1 (5 bases). Germline-derived CDR1 and CDR2 are SNHLY and FYNNEI. CDR3 size: 13 residues. V was clipped by 4 bases and J by 4 bases, with 11 bases between them. Here the CDR3 reads CASSATTAYEQYF. The CDR3 DNA is TGTGCCAGCAGTGCAACGACAGCTTACGAGCAGTACTTC.

The J gene is TRBJ1-1, the V gene TRBV28; weak D call: TRBD1 (6 bases). The CDR3 is made up of 14 amino acids. Germline loops: CDR1 MDHEN, CDR2 SYDVKM. Trimming removed 6 bases at V and 4 bases at J, with 15 bases between. DNA of the CDR3: TGTGCCAGCAGCCCGGGCGGGGGCGGCACTGAAGCTTTCTTT. It translates to CASSPGGGGTEAFF.

The V and J genes are TRBV5-6 and TRBJ2-1; 7 nucleotides line up with TRBD2. Unmatched junction bases numbered 10, after V lost 4 bases and J lost 3 bases. The CDR3 loop spans 16 amino acids. Germline V CDR1 and CDR2: SGHDT, YYEEEE. This CDR3 reads CASSPTAGLNYNEQFF. The CDR3 coding sequence is TGTGCCAGCAGCCCCACCGCGGGACTAAACTACAATGAGCAGTTCTTC.

This clone was detected only a few times. CDR3 residues: CASSQVREPYEQYF. The CDR3 DNA sequence: TGTGCCAGTAGTCAAGTGCGGGAACCCTACGAGCAGTACTTC. This chain uses TRBV19 with TRBJ2-7; a possible D gene is TRBD2 (6 bases). V lost 5 bases to trimming and J lost 2 bases, with 13 bases between them. This CDR3 has 14 residues. In germline, CDR1 is LNHDA, CDR2 SQIVND (reference sequence). Full variable domain (remainder filled in from reference TRBV19 and TRBJ2-7): DGGITQSPKYLFRKEGQNVTLSCEQNLNHDAMYWYRQDPGQGLRLIYYSQIVNDFQKGDIAEGYSVSREKKESFPLTVTSAQKNPTAFYLCASSQVREPYEQYFGPGTRLTVT.

The genes are TRBV14 and TRBJ1-2; D is ambiguous. V was clipped by 0 bases and J by 0 bases, with 5 bases between them. Germline CDR1 and CDR2: SGHDN and FVKESK. The CDR3 runs 14 residues. Here the CDR3 reads CASSQDRSNYGYTF. The CDR3 DNA sequence: TGTGCCAGCAGCCAAGACAGGTCTAACTATGGCTACACCTTC.

V and J are TRBV9 and TRBJ2-1, with 8 bases fitting TRBD2. The CDR3 is 14 residues long. CDR1 is SGDLS, CDR2 YYNGEE, per germline. The J segment lost 6 bases and the V segment lost 7 bases, leaving 9 bases of the junction unmatched. CDR3 residues: CASGRGGLGNEQFF. The CDR3, as DNA: TGTGCCAGCGGCCGGGGGGGTCTGGGCAATGAGCAGTTCTTC.